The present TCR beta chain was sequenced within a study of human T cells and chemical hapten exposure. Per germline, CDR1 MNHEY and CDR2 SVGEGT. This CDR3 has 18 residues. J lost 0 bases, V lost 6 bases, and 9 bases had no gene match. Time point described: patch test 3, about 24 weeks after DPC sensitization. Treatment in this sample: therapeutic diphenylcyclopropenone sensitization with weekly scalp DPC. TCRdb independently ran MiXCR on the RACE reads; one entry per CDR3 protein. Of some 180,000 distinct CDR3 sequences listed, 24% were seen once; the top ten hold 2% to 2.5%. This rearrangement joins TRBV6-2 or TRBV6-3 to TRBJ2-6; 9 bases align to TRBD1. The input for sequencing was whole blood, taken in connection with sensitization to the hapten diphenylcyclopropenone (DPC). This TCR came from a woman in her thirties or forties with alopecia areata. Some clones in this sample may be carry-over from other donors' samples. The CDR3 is CASRKSGTGLSGANVLTF. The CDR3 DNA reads TGTGCCAGCAGAAAGTCCGGGACAGGGCTCTCTGGGGCCAACGTCCTGACTTTC.